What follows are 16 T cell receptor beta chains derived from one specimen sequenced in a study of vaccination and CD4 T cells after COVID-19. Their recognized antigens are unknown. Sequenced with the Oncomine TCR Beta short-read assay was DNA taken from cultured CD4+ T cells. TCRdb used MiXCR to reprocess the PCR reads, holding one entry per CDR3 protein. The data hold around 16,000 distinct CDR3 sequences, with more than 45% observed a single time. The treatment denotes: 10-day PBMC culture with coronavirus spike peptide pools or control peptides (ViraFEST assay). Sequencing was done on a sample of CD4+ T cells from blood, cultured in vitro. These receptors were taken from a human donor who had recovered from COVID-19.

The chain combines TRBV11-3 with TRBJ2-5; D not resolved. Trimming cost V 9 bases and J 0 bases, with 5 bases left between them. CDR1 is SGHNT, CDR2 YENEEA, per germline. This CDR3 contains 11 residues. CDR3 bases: TGTGCCAGTCGGGACCAAGAGACCCAGTACTTC. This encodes CASRDQETQYF.

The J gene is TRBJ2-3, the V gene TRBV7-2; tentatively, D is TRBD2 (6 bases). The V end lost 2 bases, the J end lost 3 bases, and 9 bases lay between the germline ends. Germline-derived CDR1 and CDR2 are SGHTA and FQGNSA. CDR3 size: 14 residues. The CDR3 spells CASSLSGVTDTQYF. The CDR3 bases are TGTGCCAGCAGCTTATCGGGAGTGACAGATACGCAGTATTTT.

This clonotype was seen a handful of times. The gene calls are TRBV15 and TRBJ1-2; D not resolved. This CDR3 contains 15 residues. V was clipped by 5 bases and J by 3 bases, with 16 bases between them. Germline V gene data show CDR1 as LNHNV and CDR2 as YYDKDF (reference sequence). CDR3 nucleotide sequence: TGTGCCACCAGCTCTTATAGGGAATTTGACTATGGCTACACCTTC. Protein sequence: CATSSYREFDYGYTF.

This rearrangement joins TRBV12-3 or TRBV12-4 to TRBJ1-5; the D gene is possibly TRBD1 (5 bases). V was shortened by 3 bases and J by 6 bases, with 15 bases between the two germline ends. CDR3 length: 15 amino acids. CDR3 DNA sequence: TGTGCCAGCAGTTTTGACGGCCGGAGGGGTCAGCCCCAGCATTTT. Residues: CASSFDGRRGQPQHF.

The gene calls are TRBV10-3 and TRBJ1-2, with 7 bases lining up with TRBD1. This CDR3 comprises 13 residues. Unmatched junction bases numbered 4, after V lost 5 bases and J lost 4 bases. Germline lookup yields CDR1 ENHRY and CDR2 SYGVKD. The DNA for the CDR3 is TGTGCCATCAGTAAGGGGGCCGGCTATGGCTACACCTTC. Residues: CAISKGAGYGYTF.

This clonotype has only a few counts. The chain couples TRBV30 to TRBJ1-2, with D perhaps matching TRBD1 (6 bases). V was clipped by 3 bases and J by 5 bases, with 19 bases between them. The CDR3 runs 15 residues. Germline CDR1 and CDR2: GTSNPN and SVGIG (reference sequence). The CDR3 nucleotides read TGTGCCTGGAGGGAAAAGGGGGGGGTGAGGTATGGCTACACCTTC. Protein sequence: CAWREKGGVRYGYTF.

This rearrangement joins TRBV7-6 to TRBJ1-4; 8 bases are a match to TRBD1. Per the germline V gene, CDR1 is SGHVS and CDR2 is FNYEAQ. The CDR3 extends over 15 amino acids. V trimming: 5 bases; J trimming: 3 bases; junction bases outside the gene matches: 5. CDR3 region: CASSPSDRANEKLFF. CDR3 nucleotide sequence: TGTGCCAGCAGCCCGTCGGACAGGGCTAATGAAAAACTGTTTTTT.

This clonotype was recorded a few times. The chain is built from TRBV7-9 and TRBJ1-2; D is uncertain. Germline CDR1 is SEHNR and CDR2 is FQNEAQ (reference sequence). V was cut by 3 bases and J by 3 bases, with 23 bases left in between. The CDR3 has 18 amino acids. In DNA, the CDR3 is TGTGCCAGCAGCTTTTTACCCCTCTTTGGCCGCCGGGACTATGGCTACACCTTC. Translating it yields CASSFLPLFGRRDYGYTF.

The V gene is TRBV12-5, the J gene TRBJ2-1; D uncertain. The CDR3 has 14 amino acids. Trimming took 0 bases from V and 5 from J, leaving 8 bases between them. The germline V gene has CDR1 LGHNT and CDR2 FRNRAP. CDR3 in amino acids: CASGLVPKDNEQFF. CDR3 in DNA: TGTGCTAGTGGTTTGGTACCTAAGGACAATGAGCAGTTCTTC.

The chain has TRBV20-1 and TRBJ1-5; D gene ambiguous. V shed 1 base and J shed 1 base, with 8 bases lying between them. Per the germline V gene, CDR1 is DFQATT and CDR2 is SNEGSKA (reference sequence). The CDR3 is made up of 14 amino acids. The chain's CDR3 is CSARVRWSNQPQHF. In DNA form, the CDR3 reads TGCAGTGCTAGAGTGAGGTGGAGCAATCAGCCCCAGCATTTT.

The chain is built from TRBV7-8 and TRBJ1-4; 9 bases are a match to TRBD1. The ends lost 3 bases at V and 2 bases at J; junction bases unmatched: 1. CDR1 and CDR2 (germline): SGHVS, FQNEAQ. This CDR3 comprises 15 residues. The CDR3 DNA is TGTGCCAGCAGCTTGACAGGGGGGACTAATGAAAAACTGTTTTTT. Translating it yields CASSLTGGTNEKLFF.

The CDR3 coding sequence is TGTGCCATCAGCCCGACTAGCGGCTCCTACAATGAGCAGTTCTTC. This translates into CAISPTSGSYNEQFF. The rearrangement links TRBV10-3 to TRBJ2-1; 9 bases map to TRBD2. This CDR3 region has 15 residues. Germline CDR1 ENHRY, CDR2 SYGVKD. The junction had 3 bases not matched to a gene; V was cut back by 6 bases and J by 0 bases.

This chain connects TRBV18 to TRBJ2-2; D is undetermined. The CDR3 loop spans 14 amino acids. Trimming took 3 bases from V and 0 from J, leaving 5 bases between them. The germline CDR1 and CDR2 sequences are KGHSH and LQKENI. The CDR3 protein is CASSPNANTGELFF. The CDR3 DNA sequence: TGTGCCAGCTCACCTAACGCGAACACCGGGGAGCTGTTTTTT.

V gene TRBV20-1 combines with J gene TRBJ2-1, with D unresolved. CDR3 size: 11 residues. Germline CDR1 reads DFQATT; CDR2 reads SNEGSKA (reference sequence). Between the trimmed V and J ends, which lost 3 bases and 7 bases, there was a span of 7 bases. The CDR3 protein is CSASPRNEQFF. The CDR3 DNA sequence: TGCAGTGCTAGTCCCAGGAATGAGCAGTTCTTC.

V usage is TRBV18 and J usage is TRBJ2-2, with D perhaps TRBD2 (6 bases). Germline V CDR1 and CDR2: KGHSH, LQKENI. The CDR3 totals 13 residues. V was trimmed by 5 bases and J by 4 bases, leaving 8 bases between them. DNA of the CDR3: TGTGCCAGCTCATCGGAGGGCACCGGGGAGCTGTTTTTT. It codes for CASSSEGTGELFF.

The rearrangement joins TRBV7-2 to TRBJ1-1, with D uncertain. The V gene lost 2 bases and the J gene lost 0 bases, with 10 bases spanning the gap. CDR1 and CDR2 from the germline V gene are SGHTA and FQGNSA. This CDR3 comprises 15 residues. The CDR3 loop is CASSLTTSMNTEAFF. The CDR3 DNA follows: TGTGCCAGCAGCTTAACCACCTCCATGAACACTGAAGCTTTCTTT. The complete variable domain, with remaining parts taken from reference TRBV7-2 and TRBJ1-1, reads GAGVSQSPSNKVTEKGKDVELRCDPISGHTALYWYRQSLGQGLEFLIYFQGNSAPDKSGLPSDRFSAERTGGSVSTLTIQRTQQEDSAVYLCASSLTTSMNTEAFFGQGTRLTVV.